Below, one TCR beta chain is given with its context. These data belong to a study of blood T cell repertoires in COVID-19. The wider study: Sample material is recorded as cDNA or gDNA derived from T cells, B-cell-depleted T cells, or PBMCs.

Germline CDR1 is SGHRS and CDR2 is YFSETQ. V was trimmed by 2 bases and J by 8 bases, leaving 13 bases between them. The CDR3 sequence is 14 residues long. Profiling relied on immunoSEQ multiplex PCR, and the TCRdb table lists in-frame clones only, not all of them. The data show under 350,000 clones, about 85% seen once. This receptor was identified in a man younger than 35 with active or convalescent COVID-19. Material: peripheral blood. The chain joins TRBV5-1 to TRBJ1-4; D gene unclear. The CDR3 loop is CASSFAGGLEKLFF. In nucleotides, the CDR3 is TGCGCCAGCAGCTTTGCGGGAGGCCTGGAAAAACTGTTTTTT.